Presented here are 10 T cell receptor beta chains from one specimen sequenced in a study of shared clonotypes between healthy human individuals. Here immunoSEQ multiplex PCR was the method, and the copy in TCRdb shows in-frame clones only, minus some. The sample lists 950,000 to 1,300,000 clones, about three quarters occurring once. The sample taken for sequencing was memory CD4+ T cells sorted from blood. Subset in this sample: CD45RA-negative fraction. These receptors were taken from a young man in good health.

The chain recombines TRBV7-2 with TRBJ2-6, with D uncertain. The germline V gene has CDR1 SGHTA and CDR2 FQGNSA. The CDR3 length is 16 residues. V was cut by 2 bases and J by 0 bases, with 8 bases left in between. This CDR3 is CASSLSGISGANVLTF. The CDR3 nucleotides read TGTGCCAGCAGCTTATCGGGCATCTCTGGGGCCAACGTCCTGACTTTC.

The chain couples TRBV5-1 to TRBJ2-5, with D possibly being TRBD1 or TRBD2 (6 bases each). This CDR3 is 15 amino acids long. Per germline, CDR1 SGHRS and CDR2 YFSETQ. Trimming left V 1 base short and J 3 bases short, with 13 bases between. The CDR3 coding sequence is TGCGCCAGCAGCTTGCACGGGGGCCGGGAAGAGACCCAGTACTTC. It specifies CASSLHGGREETQYF.

The rearrangement uses TRBV11-2 and TRBJ1-1; 7 bases match TRBD1. CDR1 is SGHAT, CDR2 FQNNGV, per germline. V lost 1 base, J lost 4 bases, and 0 bases stayed unmatched. The CDR3 extends over 13 amino acids. The CDR3: CASSLAGGTEAFF. The CDR3 DNA sequence: TGTGCCAGCAGCTTAGCAGGGGGCACTGAAGCTTTCTTT.

The chain couples TRBV18 to TRBJ2-5; D is unresolved. V lost 0 bases and J 1 base, leaving 9 bases between the germline ends. The CDR3 consists of 15 residues. The germline V gene encodes CDR1 KGHSH and CDR2 LQKENI. The CDR3, as DNA: TGTGCCAGCTCACCACCCATGCACCTCCAAGAGACCCAGTACTTC. This codes for CASSPPMHLQETQYF.

The CDR3 DNA sequence: TGTGCCAGCAGTTCACTCCATCCCATTAACTATGGCTACACCTTC. Its translation is CASSSLHPINYGYTF. The chain is built from TRBV6-5 and TRBJ1-2; D not resolved. This CDR3 has 15 residues. Germline lookup yields CDR1 MNHEY and CDR2 SVGAGI. Deletions cut 4 bases from V and 1 base from J, with 13 bases between.

This clone has just one count. The chain has TRBV5-5 and TRBJ1-4, with D possibly being TRBD1 (6 bases). Germline V gene lookup returns CDR1 SGHKS and CDR2 YYEKEE (reference sequence). There are 13 residues in the CDR3. V shed 0 bases and J shed 8 bases, with 8 bases lying between them. CDR3 sequence: CASSLGTDEKLFF. The CDR3 DNA sequence: TGTGCCAGCAGCTTGGGGACAGACGAAAAACTGTTTTTT.

The J gene is TRBJ1-3, the V gene TRBV30; weak D call: TRBD1 (6 bases). Germline V lookup: CDR1 GTSNPN, CDR2 SVGIG (reference sequence). Trimming stripped 6 bases from V and 1 base from J, with 19 bases between. The CDR3 runs to 16 residues. The DNA of the CDR3 is TGTGCCTGCTTCAGGGGAAAAATTTCATCTGGAAACACCATATATTTT. Amino acids: CACFRGKISSGNTIYF.

This clone was counted between two and nine times. This CDR3 reads CASAKIGVTETQYF. The CDR3 bases are TGTGCCAGCGCCAAAATCGGGGTAACAGAGACCCAGTACTTC. This chain joins TRBV27 and TRBJ2-5; a possible D gene is TRBD2 (5 bases). The germline V and J ends were trimmed by 8 bases and 4 bases, with 17 bases remaining between them. Germline V gene sequence: CDR1 MNHEY, CDR2 SMNVEV (reference sequence). This CDR3 contains 14 residues.

The genes are TRBV9 and TRBJ2-1, with D perhaps assigned TRBD1 or TRBD2 (7 bases each). V was pared by 1 base and J by 7 bases, with 12 bases between. CDR3 size: 14 residues. The germline V gene encodes CDR1 SGDLS and CDR2 YYNGEE. CDR3 loop: CASSVQGGWNEQFF. The CDR3 DNA follows: TGTGCCAGCAGCGTACAGGGGGGGTGGAATGAGCAGTTCTTC.

With regard to this clone: The same CDR3 is also encoded by other DNA sequences in this sample. This chain uses TRBV2 with TRBJ1-2; D is ambiguous. V was trimmed by 0 bases and J by 5 bases, leaving 4 bases between them. This CDR3 has 12 residues. Per the germline V gene, CDR1 is SNHLY and CDR2 is FYNNEI. The CDR3: CASSEAGYGYTF. The CDR3, as DNA: TGTGCCAGCAGTGAAGCCGGTTATGGCTACACCTTC.